A selection of T cell receptor beta chains follows, all from one sample in a study of blood T cell repertoires in COVID-19. Using immunoSEQ multiplex PCR, the repertoire was profiled, and TCRdb retains in-frame clones only, with some absent. The sample has 100,000 to 150,000 clones; over 75% are singletons. Sequences were obtained from peripheral blood. Receptors originate from a man in his forties with active or convalescent COVID-19. Each CDR3 is given with its conserved first and last residue. The D gene is left open where the match is weak. Not every row has a clone size; where given, it reads once, few, many or a size class.

v_gene	j_gene	d_gene	abundance	CDR3aa	CDR3nt
TRBV18	TRBJ2-5	.	once	CASGGLRQETQYF	TGTGCCAGCGGGGGACTCCGCCAAGAGACCCAGTACTTC
TRBV2	TRBJ1-3	TRBD1	.	CASTGESSGNTIYF	TGTGCCAGTACAGGGGAGAGCTCTGGAAACACCATATATTTT
TRBV9	TRBJ2-1	TRBD1	few	CASSVLGQGRSYNEQFF	TGTGCCAGCAGCGTATTAGGACAGGGTCGCTCCTACAATGAGCAGTTCTTC
TRBV7-9	TRBJ1-2	TRBD1	.	CASSLDPRGQGDYGYTF	TGTGCCAGCAGCTTAGACCCGAGAGGACAGGGGGACTATGGCTACACCTTC
TRBV5-1	TRBJ2-1	.	.	CASSEPKNEQFF	TGCGCCAGCAGCGAGCCCAAAAATGAGCAGTTCTTC
TRBV12-3/TRBV12-4	TRBJ1-2	.	.	CASSALYGYTF	TGTGCCAGCAGTGCGTTATATGGCTACACCTTC
TRBV11-3	TRBJ1-1	TRBD1	.	CASSFSDRTEAFF	TGTGCCAGCAGCTTTTCGGACAGGACTGAAGCTTTCTTT
TRBV6-5	TRBJ1-1	.	.	CASRGHSNTEAFF	TGTGCCAGCAGAGGACATTCGAACACTGAAGCTTTCTTT
TRBV12-5	TRBJ1-3	.	.	CASGLRGTIYF	TGTGCTAGTGGCTTGCGGGGGACCATATATTTT
TRBV19	TRBJ1-6	TRBD1	once	CASTKGQDNSPLHF	TGTGCCAGTACCAAGGGACAGGACAATTCACCCCTCCACTTT
TRBV19	TRBJ1-1	.	.	CASSNSRGAEAFF	TGTGCCAGTAGTAACTCCCGGGGGGCTGAAGCTTTCTTT
TRBV7-9	TRBJ2-2	.	.	CASSLQGTNTGELFF	TGTGCCAGCAGCTTACAGGGGACGAACACCGGGGAGCTGTTTTTT
TRBV5-6	TRBJ1-2	TRBD1	.	CASSSTGVGYTF	TGTGCCAGCAGCTCGACAGGGGTTGGCTACACCTTC
TRBV5-1	TRBJ1-4	TRBD1	.	CASSSGQTEKLFF	TGCGCCAGCAGCTCGGGACAGACTGAAAAACTGTTTTTT
TRBV5-4	TRBJ1-6	.	few	CASSATGSYNSPLHF	TGTGCCAGCAGCGCGACAGGTTCCTATAATTCACCCCTCCACTTT
TRBV9	TRBJ2-7	TRBD1	.	CASSQMGTGSYEQYF	TGTGCCAGCAGCCAAATGGGGACAGGGAGTTACGAGCAGTACTTC
TRBV15	TRBJ1-5	TRBD1	.	CATSRGDRDQQPQHF	TGTGCCACCAGCAGAGGGGACAGGGATCAACAGCCCCAGCATTTT
TRBV10-2	TRBJ1-1	.	.	CASSESTGVMNTEAFF	TGCGCCAGCAGTGAGTCGACAGGCGTTATGAACACTGAAGCTTTCTTT